The clone carrying this T cell receptor beta chain has ten or more counts. Its target is not known. The source of the sample is a study of T cell repertoires in cytomegalovirus infection. The wider study: Recently identified HLA-C-restricted CMV epitopes were among the peptides used. Evidence of both CMV infection and a matching HLA type came from public TCR beta signatures. The study, taken as a whole, reports: Cumulative frequency of public TCR beta families picked out carriers of CMV plus the relevant HLA. Ex vivo responses were dominated by HLA-C-restricted CMV-specific TCR beta clonotypes.

One entry per CDR3 protein, called by TCRdb with MiXCR from the reads. The repertoire consists of about 900,000 distinct CDR3 sequences, with about 33% occurring once and the leading ten covering around 15%. Per germline, CDR1 SGHVS and CDR2 FQNEAQ. This CDR3 is 18 amino acids long. The germline V and J ends were trimmed by 1 base and 6 bases, with 23 bases remaining between them. This sequence originates from a human donor in good health (CMV status not recorded). Some clones in this sample may be carry-over from other donors' samples. The input for sequencing was cultured CD8+ T cells from PBMCs, taken from culture after CMV antigen stimulation. V is TRBV7-8 and J is TRBJ2-3; D is perhaps TRBD1 or TRBD2 (6 bases each). CDR3 in amino acids: CASSLGRETGASFDTQYF. CDR3 DNA: TGTGCCAGCAGCTTAGGCCGGGAAACGGGGGCCTCGTTCGATACGCAGTATTTT.